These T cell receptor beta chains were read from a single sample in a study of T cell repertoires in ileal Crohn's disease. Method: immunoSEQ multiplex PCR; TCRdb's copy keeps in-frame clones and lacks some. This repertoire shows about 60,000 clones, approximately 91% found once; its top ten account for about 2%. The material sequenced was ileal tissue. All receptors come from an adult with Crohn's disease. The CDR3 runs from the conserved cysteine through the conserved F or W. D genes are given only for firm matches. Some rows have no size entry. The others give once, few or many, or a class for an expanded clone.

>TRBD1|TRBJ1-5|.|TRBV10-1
TGCGCCAGCAGTGGGACAGGGGGAGATCAGCCCCAGCATTTT
CASSGTGGDQPQHF
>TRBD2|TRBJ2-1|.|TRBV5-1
TGCGCCAGCAGCGGGAGGGGACTAGGCGACAATGAGCAGTTCTTC
CASSGRGLGDNEQFF
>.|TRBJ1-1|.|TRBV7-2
TGTGCCAGCAGCCCCACGCGGGTGAACACTGAAGCTTTCTTT
CASSPTRVNTEAFF
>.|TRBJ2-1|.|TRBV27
TGTGCCAGCAGTTTATCGAGTTACAATGAGCAGTTCTTC
CASSLSSYNEQFF
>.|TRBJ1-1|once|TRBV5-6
TGTGCCAGCAGCTTAGGGGTGACTGAAGCTTTCTTT
CASSLGVTEAFF
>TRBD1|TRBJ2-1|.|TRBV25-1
TGTGCCAGCAGTGATTTTGGGACAGGGGTATACAATGAGCAGTTCTTC
CASSDFGTGVYNEQFF
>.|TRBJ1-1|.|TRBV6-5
TGTGCCAGCAGTTACTCGAACATCGAGAACACTGAAGCTTTCTTT
CASSYSNIENTEAFF
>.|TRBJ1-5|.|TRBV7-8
TGTGCCAGCAGCCCAAATAGCAATCAGCCCCAGCATTTT
CASSPNSNQPQHF
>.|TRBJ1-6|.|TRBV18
TGTGCCAGCTCACCGGGGGCGAATTCACCCCTCCACTTT
CASSPGANSPLHF
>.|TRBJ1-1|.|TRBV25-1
TGTGCCAGCGAAACCTCAGCGGTACCCAACCTTGGGGACACTGAAGCTTTCTTT
CASETSAVPNLGDTEAFF
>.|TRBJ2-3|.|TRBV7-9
TGTGCCAGCGGAGATATCACAGATACGCAGTATTTT
CASGDITDTQYF
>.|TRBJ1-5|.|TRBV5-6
TGTGCCAGCAGCGACAGACTGGAGGGCCAGCCCCAGCATTTT
CASSDRLEGQPQHF
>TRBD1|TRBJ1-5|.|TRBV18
TGTGCCAGCTCAAATACAGGGGATCAGCCCCAGCATTTT
CASSNTGDQPQHF
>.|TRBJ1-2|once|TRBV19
TGTGCCAGTAGATACACAGGTGGTCATGGCTACACCTTC
CASRYTGGHGYTF
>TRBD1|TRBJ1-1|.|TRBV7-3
TGTGCCAGCAGCTTAGACAGGGCTGATGAAGCTTTCTTT
CASSLDRADEAFF
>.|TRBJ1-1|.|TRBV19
TGTGCCAGTAGTATATCAGCGTTTGGCAAGTTGACCTCATTT
CASSISAFGKLTSF
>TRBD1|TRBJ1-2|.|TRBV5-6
TGTGCCAGCAGCTTGGTTTCTGGGACAGGGGTCCCCTACTATGGCTACACCTTC
CASSLVSGTGVPYYGYTF
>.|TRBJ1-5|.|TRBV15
TGTGCCACCAGCGGGGCAGTTTATAGCAATCAGCCCCAGCATTTT
CATSGAVYSNQPQHF
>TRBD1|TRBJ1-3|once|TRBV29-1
TGCAGCGTTGTCGACAGGGGCGCGAGCTCTGGAAACACCATATATTTT
CSVVDRGASSGNTIYF
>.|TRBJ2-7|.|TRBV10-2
TGCGCCAGCAGCTACGGGACCTACGAGCAGTACTTC
CASSYGTYEQYF
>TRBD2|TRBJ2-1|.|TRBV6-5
TGTGCCAGCAGCGCGGGAGGGCTAAATGAGCAGTTCTTC
CASSAGGLNEQFF
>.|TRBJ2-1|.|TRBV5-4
TGTGCCAGCAGCTTGGCCCTTGGAGTCTCTCATGATGAGCAGTTCTTC
CASSLALGVSHDEQFF
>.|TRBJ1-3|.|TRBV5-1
TGCGCCAGCAGCTTAGGATACAGGGCCTCTGGAAACACCATATATTTT
CASSLGYRASGNTIYF
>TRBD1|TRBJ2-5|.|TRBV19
TGTGCCAGTAGAAGACAGGGTGAAGAGACCCAGTACTTC
CASRRQGEETQYF
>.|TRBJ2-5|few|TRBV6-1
TGTGCCAGCAGTGAAGGGGGGGTTCGGTTTGAGGAGACCCAGTACTTC
CASSEGGVRFEETQYF
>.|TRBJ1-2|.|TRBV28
TGTGCCAGCAGTTGGGGACTGCTCTATGGCTACACCTTC
CASSWGLLYGYTF
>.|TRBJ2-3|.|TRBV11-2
TGTGCCAGCAACCAACTTGAGCGGGTGAGCACAGATACGCAGTATTTT
CASNQLERVSTDTQYF
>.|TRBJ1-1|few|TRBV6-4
TGTGCCAGCAGATCGTCGGGGGGTTCGGCGGAAGCTTTCTTT
CASRSSGGSAEAFF
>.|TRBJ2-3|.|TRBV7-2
TGTGCCAGCAGCTACCTACGCACAGATACGCAGTATTTT
CASSYLRTDTQYF
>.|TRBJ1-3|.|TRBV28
TGTGCCAGCAATCCGGGGTCTGGAAACACCATATATTTT
CASNPGSGNTIYF
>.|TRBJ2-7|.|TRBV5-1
TGCGCCAGCAGCTTGGATACGGGAGAGGGTTACGAGCAGTACTTC
CASSLDTGEGYEQYF
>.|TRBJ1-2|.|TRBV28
TGTGCCAGCAGTTTACAGGGGTTCTATGGCTACACCTTC
CASSLQGFYGYTF
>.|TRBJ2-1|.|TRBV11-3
TGTGCCAGCAGCTTTGAGTATGAGCAGTTCTTC
CASSFEYEQFF
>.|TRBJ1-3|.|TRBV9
TGTGCCAGCAGCGTAGGGACAGCTGGAAACACCATATATTTT
CASSVGTAGNTIYF
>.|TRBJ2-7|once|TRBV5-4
TGTGCCAGCAGCTTGGAACAGGGCGCCTACGAGCAGTACTTC
CASSLEQGAYEQYF
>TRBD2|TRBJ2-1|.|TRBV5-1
TGCGCCAGCAGCGCTAGCGGGGGGGGCTCCTACAATGAGCAGTTCTTC
CASSASGGGSYNEQFF
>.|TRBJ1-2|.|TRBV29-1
TGCAGCGTTGTGTCGGGGTATGGCTACACCTTC
CSVVSGYGYTF
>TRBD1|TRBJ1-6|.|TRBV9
TGTGCCAGCAGCCCCGCCGGGACAGGCTACTCACCCCTCCACTTT
CASSPAGTGYSPLHF
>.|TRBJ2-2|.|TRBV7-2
TGTGCCAGCAGCTTCTCCCCCGGCAGGGGTGGGACCGGGGAGCTGTTTTTT
CASSFSPGRGGTGELFF